The 17 T cell receptor beta chains in this list originate from one sample, sequenced in a study of regulatory T cells in long-lasting Graves disease. The time point denotes: newly diagnosed GD, antithyroid drugs for less than 3 months. PBMC RNA served as the TCR library source. With iRepertoire HTBI primers and Arm-PCR of CDR3 regions, TCR beta libraries were built. TCRdb redid the calling of the multiplex PCR reads with MiXCR, one entry per CDR3 protein. Of some 330,000 distinct CDR3 sequences in the sample, 12% were seen once. These same records also appear under a second study, on T cells in Graves' hyperthyroidism and ophthalmopathy.

Sequenced here: peripheral blood mononuclear cells (PBMCs), sampled at new diagnosis, from a patient treated with antithyroid drugs. The receptors were gathered from a woman aged 18-30 years with Graves disease.

This clonotype was found many times. This CDR3 is CSVRRRGGETQYF. CDR3 in DNA: TGCAGTGTGAGGCGCAGGGGAGGAGAGACCCAGTACTTC. This chain uses TRBV20-1 with TRBJ2-5; D is tentatively TRBD1 or TRBD2 (6 bases each). CDR3 length: 13 residues. CDR1 DFQATT and CDR2 SNEGSKA come from the germline V gene (reference sequence). Trimming stripped 7 bases from V and 4 bases from J, with 16 bases between.

This clonotype was picked up many times. CDR3 sequence reads: CASIRGGEADEQFF. The CDR3 nucleotides are TGTGCCAGCATCCGTGGCGGGGAGGCGGATGAGCAGTTCTTC. The chain couples TRBV6-1 to TRBJ2-1; D may be TRBD2 (6 bases). V dropped 7 bases and J dropped 8 bases, with 18 bases sitting between them. The length of the CDR3 is 14 residues. Germline-derived CDR1 and CDR2 are MNHNS and SASEGT.

This clonotype was observed many times. V gene TRBV20-1 combines with J gene TRBJ1-2; the D gene is possibly TRBD1 (5 bases). The V end lost 3 bases, the J end lost 2 bases, and 7 bases lay between the germline ends. There are 12 residues in the CDR3. The germline CDR1 and CDR2 sequences are DFQATT and SNEGSKA (reference sequence). The CDR3 is CSASRANYGYTF. CDR3 nucleotide sequence: TGCAGTGCTAGCAGGGCGAACTATGGCTACACCTTC.

With respect to this clonotype: With a much larger clone just one base away, this may be a read error. The V and J genes are TRBV3-1 and TRBJ2-1; TRBD1 is a possible D gene (6 bases). The J call is uncertain, as TRBJ2-5 better fits the DNA end. CDR1 LGHDT and CDR2 YNNKEL come from the germline V gene (reference sequence). This CDR3 comprises 16 residues. CDR3 sequence reads: CASTPTSLAGERTQYF. CDR3 nucleotides: TGTGCCAGCACACCCACCAGTCTCGCAGGGGAGAGGACCCAGTACTTC.

In its sample, this clonotype was seen many times. The chain carries TRBV27 and TRBJ1-1; D ambiguous. Germline CDR1 is MNHEY and CDR2 is SMNVEV (reference sequence). Between the trimmed V and J ends, which lost 6 bases and 3 bases, there was a span of 14 bases. This CDR3 region has 14 residues. CDR3: CASRTSYRYTEAFF. DNA for the CDR3: TGTGCCAGCAGAACGTCATACCGTTACACTGAAGCTTTCTTT.

This clonotype occurred many times. The chain has TRBV11-2 and TRBJ1-4, with 8 nucleotides matching TRBD1. Per germline, CDR1 SGHAT and CDR2 FQNNGV. V shed 3 bases and J 7 bases; nucleotides not matched to a gene: 13. This CDR3 has 17 amino acids. The CDR3 loop reads CASSLLHLGTGREKLFF. As DNA, the CDR3 is TGTGCCAGCAGCTTGCTGCACCTCGGGACAGGTCGTGAAAAACTGTTTTTT.

Notes on this clonotype: A much larger clone lies a single base off, so this may be a read error. The rearrangement uses TRBV7-2 and TRBJ1-5; TRBD1 matches 7 bases. This CDR3 has 15 amino acids. Germline CDR1 reads SGHTA; CDR2 reads FQGNSA. V shed 1 base, J shed 5 bases, and the junction held 5 bases outside the gene matches. CDR3: CASSLVGGVDQPQHF. CDR3 nucleotide sequence: TGTGCCAGCAGCTTAGTAGGGGGCGTCGATCAGCCCCAGCATTTT.

Many counts were recorded for this clonotype. This sequence joins TRBV10-3 and TRBJ2-7, with D unresolved. Between the trimmed V and J ends, which lost 5 bases and 3 bases, there was a span of 5 bases. The CDR3 has 11 amino acids. Germline CDR1 and CDR2: ENHRY and SYGVKD. CDR3: CAISSVYEQYF. CDR3 nucleotides: TGTGCCATCAGTAGCGTCTACGAGCAGTACTTC.

This clonotype was seen only a few times. The chain has TRBV20-1 and TRBJ2-2; D could derive from TRBD1 or TRBD2 (5 bases each). Trimming shortened V by 3 bases and J by 2 bases, and 13 bases separated the two germline ends. The CDR3 spans 15 residues. Germline V gene lookup returns CDR1 DFQATT and CDR2 SNEGSKA (reference sequence). CDR3: CSASDRDQNTGELFF. CDR3 bases: TGCAGTGCTAGTGATCGGGACCAAAACACCGGGGAGCTGTTTTTT.

There are many counts of this clonotype. The V and J genes are TRBV7-2 and TRBJ2-5, with TRBD2 matching 9 bases. CDR1 is SGHTA and CDR2 is FQGNSA in the germline V gene. The J segment lost 4 bases and the V segment lost 5 bases, leaving 17 bases of the junction unmatched. The CDR3 runs to 18 residues. The CDR3 is CASSHEGRGGRVRETQYF. Here the CDR3 DNA reads TGTGCCAGCAGCCACGAAGGGAGGGGCGGGAGGGTTCGAGAGACCCAGTACTTC.

A word on this clonotype: One end of the junction varies from germline; a read error may be responsible. J is TRBJ2-1 and V is TRBV7-9; D is undetermined. The CDR3 contains 12 residues. CDR1 is SEHNR, CDR2 FQNEAQ, per germline (reference sequence). CDR3 coding DNA: TGTGCCAGCGGATTACGGCCCAATGGGCAGTTCTTC. The encoded protein is CASGLRPNGQFF.

This rearrangement joins TRBV6-2 or TRBV6-3 to TRBJ2-1; 9 nucleotides match TRBD2. The V gene's germline CDR1 is MNHEY and CDR2 SVGEGT. The CDR3 extends over 17 amino acids. V was clipped by 0 bases and J by 7 bases; unmatched bases: 10. The CDR3 loop reads CASSYSAGGGAGNEQFF. Here the CDR3 DNA reads TGTGCCAGCAGTTACTCGGCGGGCGGGGGGGCTGGTAATGAGCAGTTCTTC.

The V gene is TRBV3-1, the J gene TRBJ2-3; weak D call: TRBD2 (6 bases). This CDR3 spans 13 amino acids. The germline V gene encodes CDR1 LGHDT and CDR2 YNNKEL (reference sequence). V gave up 5 bases and J gave up 8 bases, with 14 bases separating them. CDR3 bases: TGTGCCAGCAGCTCCCCGAGGAGGGTTACGCAGTATTTT. Translation gives CASSSPRRVTQYF.

The chain recombines TRBV2 with TRBJ2-4; 9 positions agree with TRBD2. The DNA end lines up better with TRBJ2-5; the J call may be wrong. This CDR3 contains 15 residues. Germline-derived CDR1 and CDR2 are SNHLY and FYNNEI. CDR3 sequence: CASSEGSGSKETQYF. In DNA, the CDR3 is TGTGCCAGCAGTGAGGGTAGCGGGAGTAAAGAGACCCAGTACTTC.

This clonotype was observed at least ten times. The DNA of the CDR3 is TGCAGCGTGCCGACAGGGGGCGAGCCTTTTGAGCAGTTCTTC. It encodes CSVPTGGEPFEQFF. The chain links TRBV29-1 to TRBJ2-1; 10 bases align to TRBD1. V dropped 6 bases and J dropped 9; count of bases not matched to a gene: 11. The CDR3 has 14 residues. Germline CDR1 is SQVTM and CDR2 is ANQGSEA.

This chain connects TRBV4-1 to TRBJ1-5; D unresolved. Trimming removed 5 bases from V and 0 bases from J, with 8 bases in between. Germline loops: CDR1 MGHRA, CDR2 YSYEKL. The CDR3 contains 14 residues. The CDR3 DNA follows: TGCGCCAGCAGCTCGACGGATAGCAATCAGCCCCAGCATTTT. Translating it yields CASSSTDSNQPQHF.

This clonotype was detected ten times or more. The CDR3 DNA is TGTGCCAGCAGCCGGGTCCTTGGCTACTACGAGCAGTACTTC. This translates into CASSRVLGYYEQYF. The chain employs TRBV11-2 and TRBJ2-7; D unresolved. Trimming removed 5 bases from V and 3 bases from J, with 14 bases in between. The CDR3 consists of 14 residues. The V gene's germline CDR1 is SGHAT and CDR2 FQNNGV. Based on the CDR3 plus reference TRBV11-2 and TRBJ2-7, the full variable domain is EAGVAQSPRYKIIEKRQSVAFWCNPISGHATLYWYQQILGQGPKLLIQFQNNGVVDDSQLPKDRFSAERLKGVDSTLKIQPAKLEDSAVYLCASSRVLGYYEQYFGPGTRLTVT.